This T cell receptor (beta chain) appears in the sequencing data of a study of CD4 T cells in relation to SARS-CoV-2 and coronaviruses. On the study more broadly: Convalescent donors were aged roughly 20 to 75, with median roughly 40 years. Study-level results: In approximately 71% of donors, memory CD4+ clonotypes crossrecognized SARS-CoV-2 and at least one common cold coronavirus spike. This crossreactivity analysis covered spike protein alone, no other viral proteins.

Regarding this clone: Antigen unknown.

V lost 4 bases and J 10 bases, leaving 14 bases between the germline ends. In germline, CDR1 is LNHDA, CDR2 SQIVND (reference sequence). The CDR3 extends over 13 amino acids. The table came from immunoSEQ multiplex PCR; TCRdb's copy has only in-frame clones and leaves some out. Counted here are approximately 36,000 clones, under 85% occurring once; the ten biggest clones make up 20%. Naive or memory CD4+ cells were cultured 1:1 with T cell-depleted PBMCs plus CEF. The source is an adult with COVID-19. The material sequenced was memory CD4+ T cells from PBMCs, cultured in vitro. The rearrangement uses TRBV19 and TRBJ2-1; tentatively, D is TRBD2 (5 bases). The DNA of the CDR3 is TGTGCCAGTAGTAGCATTGATTGGAGGGAGCAGTTCTTC. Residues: CASSSIDWREQFF.